The T cell receptor (beta chain) described here comes from a study of T cell repertoires in cytomegalovirus infection. Via MiXCR, TCRdb re-called the reads, giving one row per CDR3 protein. The profile shows hundreds of thousands of distinct CDR3 sequences, 15% to 20% of them singletons. Specimen: PBMCs. This clonotype was sampled from a human donor in good health (CMV status not recorded). Some clones in this sample may be carry-over from other donors' samples.

The CDR3 here is CASTSMWEQYF. The CDR3 coding sequence is TGTGCCAGCACCTCTATGTGGGAGCAGTACTTC. The V gene is TRBV28, the J gene TRBJ2-7; D unresolved. The CDR3 covers 11 residues. The V end lost 7 bases, the J end lost 7 bases, and 11 bases lay between the germline ends. Germline V gene data show CDR1 as MDHEN and CDR2 as SYDVKM.